These 5 T cell receptor beta chains came from one sample sequenced in a study of blood T cell repertoires in COVID-19. TCRdb's table, derived via immunoSEQ multiplex PCR, lists solely in-frame clones and lacks some. The table lists 68,000 or so clones, about 82% of them singletons. Source material: peripheral blood. These receptors were obtained from a human donor in a cohort sampled during active COVID-19.

V and J are TRBV11-2 and TRBJ1-4, with 11 bases aligning to TRBD1. The CDR3 length is 13 residues. V dropped 5 bases and J dropped 10; count of bases not matched to a gene: 3. CDR1 is SGHAT and CDR2 is FQNNGV in the germline V gene. The chain's CDR3 is CASSEGQGGKLFF. In DNA, the CDR3 is TGTGCCAGCAGCGAGGGACAGGGGGGAAAACTGTTTTTT. Using reference TRBV11-2 and TRBJ1-4 for the parts outside the CDR3, the full variable domain is EAGVAQSPRYKIIEKRQSVAFWCNPISGHATLYWYQQILGQGPKLLIQFQNNGVVDDSQLPKDRFSAERLKGVDSTLKIQPAKLEDSAVYLCASSEGQGGKLFFGSGTQLSVL.

This chain links TRBV3-1 (or the pseudogene TRBV3-2) with TRBJ1-5; TRBD1 agrees at 8 bases. Per germline, CDR1 LGHDT and CDR2 YNNKEL (reference sequence). The CDR3 consists of 15 residues. With V trimmed by 3 bases and J by 1 base, 2 bases remained unmatched. This CDR3 reads CASSQRQGSNQPQHF. The CDR3 DNA reads as TGTGCCAGCAGCCAGCGACAGGGGAGCAATCAGCCCCAGCATTTT.

The chain recombines TRBV2 with TRBJ2-5, with TRBD1 as a possible D gene (5 bases). The CDR3 has 13 amino acids. Trimming stripped 4 bases from V and 7 bases from J, with 13 bases between. Germline lookup yields CDR1 SNHLY and CDR2 FYNNEI. CDR3 nucleotides: TGTGCCAGCAGTGGGGGCAATTGGGCGACCCAGTACTTC. It translates to CASSGGNWATQYF. The whole variable domain, remainder taken from reference TRBV2 and TRBJ2-5, is EPEVTQTPSHQVTQMGQEVILRCVPISNHLYFYWYRQILGQKVEFLVSFYNNEISEKSEIFDDQFSVERPDGSNFTLKIRSTKLEDSAMYFCASSGGNWATQYFGPGTRLLVL.

The chain uses TRBV13 and TRBJ2-5; D might be TRBD1 (7 bases). V lost 0 bases, J lost 1 base, and 15 bases lay in between. The CDR3 length is 17 residues. CDR1 is PRHDT, CDR2 FYEKMQ, per germline (reference sequence). CDR3 in DNA: TGTGCCAGCAGCTTAGGGATTTCAGGGGGGTCCCAAGAGACCCAGTACTTC. It codes for CASSLGISGGSQETQYF.

J is TRBJ2-2 and V is TRBV14; 7 positions match TRBD2. Per germline, CDR1 SGHDN and CDR2 FVKESK. V shed 1 base, J shed 1 base, and the junction held 3 bases outside the gene matches. The CDR3 contains 16 residues. The CDR3, as DNA: TGTGCCAGCAGCCAAGTCGGCGGGGGGAACACCGGGGAGCTGTTTTTT. Translated: CASSQVGGGNTGELFF.